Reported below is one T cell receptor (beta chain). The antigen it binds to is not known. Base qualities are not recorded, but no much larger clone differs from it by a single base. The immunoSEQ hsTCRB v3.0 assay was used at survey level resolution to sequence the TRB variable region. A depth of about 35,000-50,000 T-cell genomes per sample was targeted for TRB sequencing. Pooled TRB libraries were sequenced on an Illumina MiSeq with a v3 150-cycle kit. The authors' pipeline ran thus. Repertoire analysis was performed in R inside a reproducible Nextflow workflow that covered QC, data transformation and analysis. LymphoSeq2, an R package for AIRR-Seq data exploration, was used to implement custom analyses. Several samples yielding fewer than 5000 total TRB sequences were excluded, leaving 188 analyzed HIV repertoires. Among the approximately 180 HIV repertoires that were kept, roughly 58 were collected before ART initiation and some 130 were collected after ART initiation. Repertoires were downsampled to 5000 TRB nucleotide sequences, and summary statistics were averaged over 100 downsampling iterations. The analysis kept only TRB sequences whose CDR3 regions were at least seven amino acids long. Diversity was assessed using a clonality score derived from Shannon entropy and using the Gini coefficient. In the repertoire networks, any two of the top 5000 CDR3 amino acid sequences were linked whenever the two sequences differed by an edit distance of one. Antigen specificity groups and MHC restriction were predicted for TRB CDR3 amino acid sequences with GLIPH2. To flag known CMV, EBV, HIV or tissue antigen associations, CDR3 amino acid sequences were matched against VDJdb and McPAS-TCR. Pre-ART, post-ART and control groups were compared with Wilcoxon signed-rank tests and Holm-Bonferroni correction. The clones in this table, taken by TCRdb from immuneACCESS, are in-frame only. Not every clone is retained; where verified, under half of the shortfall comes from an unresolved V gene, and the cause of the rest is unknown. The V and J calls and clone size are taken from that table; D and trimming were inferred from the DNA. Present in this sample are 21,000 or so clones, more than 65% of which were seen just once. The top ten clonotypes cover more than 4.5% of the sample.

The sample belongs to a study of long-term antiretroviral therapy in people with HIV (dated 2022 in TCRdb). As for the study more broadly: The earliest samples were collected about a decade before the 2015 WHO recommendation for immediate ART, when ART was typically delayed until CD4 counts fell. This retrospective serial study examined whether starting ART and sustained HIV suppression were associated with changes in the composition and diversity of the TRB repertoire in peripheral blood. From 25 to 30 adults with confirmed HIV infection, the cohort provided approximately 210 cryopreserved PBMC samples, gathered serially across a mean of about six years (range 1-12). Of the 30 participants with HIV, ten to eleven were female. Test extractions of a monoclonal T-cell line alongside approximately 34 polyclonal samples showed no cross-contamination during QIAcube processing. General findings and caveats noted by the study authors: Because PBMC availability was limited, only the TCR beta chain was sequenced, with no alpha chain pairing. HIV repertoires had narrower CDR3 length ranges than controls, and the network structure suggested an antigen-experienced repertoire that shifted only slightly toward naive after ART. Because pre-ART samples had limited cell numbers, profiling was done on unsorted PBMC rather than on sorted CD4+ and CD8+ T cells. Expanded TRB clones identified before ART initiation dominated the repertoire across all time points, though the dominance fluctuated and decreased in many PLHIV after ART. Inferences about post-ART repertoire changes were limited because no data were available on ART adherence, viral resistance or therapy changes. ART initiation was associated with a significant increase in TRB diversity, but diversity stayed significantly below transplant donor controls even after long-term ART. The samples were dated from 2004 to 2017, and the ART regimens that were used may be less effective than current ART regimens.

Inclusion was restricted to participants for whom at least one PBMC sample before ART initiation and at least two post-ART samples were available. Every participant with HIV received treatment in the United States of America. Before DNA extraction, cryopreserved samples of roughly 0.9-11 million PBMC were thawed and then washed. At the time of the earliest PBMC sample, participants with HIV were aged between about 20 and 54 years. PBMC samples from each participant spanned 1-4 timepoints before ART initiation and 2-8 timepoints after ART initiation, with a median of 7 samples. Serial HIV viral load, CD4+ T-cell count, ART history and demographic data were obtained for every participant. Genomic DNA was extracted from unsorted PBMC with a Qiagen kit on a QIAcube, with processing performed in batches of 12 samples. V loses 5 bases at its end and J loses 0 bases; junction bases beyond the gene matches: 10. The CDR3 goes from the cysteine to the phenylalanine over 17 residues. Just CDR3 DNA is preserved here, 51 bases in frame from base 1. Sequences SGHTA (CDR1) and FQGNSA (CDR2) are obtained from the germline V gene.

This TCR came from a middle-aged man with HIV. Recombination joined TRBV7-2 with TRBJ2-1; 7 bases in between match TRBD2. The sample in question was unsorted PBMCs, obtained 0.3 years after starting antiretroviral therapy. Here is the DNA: TGTGCCAGCAGCCATGCGACCGGGGAGGGCTCCTACAATGAGCAGTTCTTC. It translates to CASSHATGEGSYNEQFF.